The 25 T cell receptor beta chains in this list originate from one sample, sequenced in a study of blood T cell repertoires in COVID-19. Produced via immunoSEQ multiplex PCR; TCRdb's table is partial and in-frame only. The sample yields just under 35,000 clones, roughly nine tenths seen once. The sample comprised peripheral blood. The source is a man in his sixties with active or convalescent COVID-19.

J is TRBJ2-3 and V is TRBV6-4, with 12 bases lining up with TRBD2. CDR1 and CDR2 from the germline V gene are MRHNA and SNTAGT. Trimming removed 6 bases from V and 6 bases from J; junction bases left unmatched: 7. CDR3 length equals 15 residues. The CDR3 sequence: CASRASGGAGDTQYF. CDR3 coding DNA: TGTGCCAGCAGAGCTAGCGGGGGGGCCGGGGATACGCAGTATTTT.

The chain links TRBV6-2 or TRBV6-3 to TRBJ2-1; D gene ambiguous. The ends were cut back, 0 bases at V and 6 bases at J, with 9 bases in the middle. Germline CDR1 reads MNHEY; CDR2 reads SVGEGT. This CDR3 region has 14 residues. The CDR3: CASSYSSVLNEQFF. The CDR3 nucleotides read TGTGCCAGCAGTTACTCGTCGGTTCTCAATGAGCAGTTCTTC.

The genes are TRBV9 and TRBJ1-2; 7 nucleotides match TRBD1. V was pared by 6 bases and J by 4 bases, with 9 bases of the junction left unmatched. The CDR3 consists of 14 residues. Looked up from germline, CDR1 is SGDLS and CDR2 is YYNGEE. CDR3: CASTPRTGIYGYTF. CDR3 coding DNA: TGTGCCAGCACCCCCCGGACAGGAATCTATGGCTACACCTTC.

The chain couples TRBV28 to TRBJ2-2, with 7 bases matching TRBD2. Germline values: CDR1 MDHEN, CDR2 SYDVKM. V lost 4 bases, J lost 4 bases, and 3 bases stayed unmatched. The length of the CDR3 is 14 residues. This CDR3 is CASSSSGSTGELFF. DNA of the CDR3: TGTGCCAGCAGTTCTAGCGGAAGCACCGGGGAGCTGTTTTTT. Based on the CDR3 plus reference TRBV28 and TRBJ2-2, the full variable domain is DVKVTQSSRYLVKRTGEKVFLECVQDMDHENMFWYRQDPGLGLRLIYFSYDVKMKEKGDIPEGYSVSREKKERFSLILESASTNQTSMYLCASSSSGSTGELFFGEGSRLTVL.

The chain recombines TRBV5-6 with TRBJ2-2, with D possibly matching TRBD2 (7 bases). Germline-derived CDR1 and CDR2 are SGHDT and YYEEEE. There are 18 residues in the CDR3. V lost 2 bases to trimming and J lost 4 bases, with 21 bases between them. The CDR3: CASSFDARGGRGTGELFF. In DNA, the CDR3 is TGTGCCAGCAGCTTTGACGCGAGGGGGGGGCGAGGCACCGGGGAGCTGTTTTTT. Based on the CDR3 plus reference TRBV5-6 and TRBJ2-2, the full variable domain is DAGVTQSPTHLIKTRGQQVTLRCSPKSGHDTVSWYQQALGQGPQFIFQYYEEEERQRGNFPDRFSGHQFPNYSSELNVNALLLGDSALYLCASSFDARGGRGTGELFFGEGSRLTVL.

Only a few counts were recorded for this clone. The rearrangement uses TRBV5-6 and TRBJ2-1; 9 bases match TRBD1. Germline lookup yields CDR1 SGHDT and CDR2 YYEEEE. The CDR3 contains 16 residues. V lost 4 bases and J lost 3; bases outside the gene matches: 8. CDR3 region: CASSPRTGEDYNEQFF. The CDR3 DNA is TGTGCCAGCAGCCCCCGGACAGGGGAAGACTACAATGAGCAGTTCTTC.

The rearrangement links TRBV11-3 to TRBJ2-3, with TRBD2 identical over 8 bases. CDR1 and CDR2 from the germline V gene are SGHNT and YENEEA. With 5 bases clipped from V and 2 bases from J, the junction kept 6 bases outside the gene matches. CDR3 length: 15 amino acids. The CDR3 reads CASSPRGDLTDTQYF. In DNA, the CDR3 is TGTGCCAGCAGCCCGCGGGGGGACCTCACAGATACGCAGTATTTT.

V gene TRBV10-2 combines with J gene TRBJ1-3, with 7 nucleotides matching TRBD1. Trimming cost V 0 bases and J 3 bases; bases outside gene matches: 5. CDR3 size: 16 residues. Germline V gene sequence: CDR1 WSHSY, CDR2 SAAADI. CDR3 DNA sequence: TGCGCCAGCAGTGAGTCGACGACAGGGTGTGGAAACACCATATATTTT. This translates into CASSESTTGCGNTIYF.

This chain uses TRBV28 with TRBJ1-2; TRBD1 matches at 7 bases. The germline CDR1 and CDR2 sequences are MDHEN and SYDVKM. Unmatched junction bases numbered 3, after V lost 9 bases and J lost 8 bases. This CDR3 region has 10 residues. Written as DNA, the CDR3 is TGTGCCAGTACAGGGGTGGGCTACACCTTC. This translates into CASTGVGYTF.

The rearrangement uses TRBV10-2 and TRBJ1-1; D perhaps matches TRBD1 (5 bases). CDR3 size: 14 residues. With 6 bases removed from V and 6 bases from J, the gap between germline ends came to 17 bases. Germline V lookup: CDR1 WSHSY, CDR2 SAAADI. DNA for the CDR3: TGCGCCAGCAGGCTGGACGGGCGGGGGTCTGAAGCTTTCTTT. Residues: CASRLDGRGSEAFF.

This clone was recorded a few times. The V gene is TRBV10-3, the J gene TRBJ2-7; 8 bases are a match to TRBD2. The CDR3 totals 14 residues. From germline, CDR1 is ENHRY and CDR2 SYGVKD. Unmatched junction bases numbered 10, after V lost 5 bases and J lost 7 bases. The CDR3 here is CAISSARGGREQYF. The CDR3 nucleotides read TGTGCCATCAGTTCGGCTCGGGGGGGCCGGGAGCAGTACTTC.

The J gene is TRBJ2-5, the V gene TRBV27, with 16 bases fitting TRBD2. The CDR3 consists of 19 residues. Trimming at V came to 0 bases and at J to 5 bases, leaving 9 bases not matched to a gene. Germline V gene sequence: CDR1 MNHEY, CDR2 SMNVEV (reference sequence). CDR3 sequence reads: CASSLSLGLAGGNSETQYF. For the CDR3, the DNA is TGTGCCAGCAGTTTATCCTTGGGACTAGCGGGGGGGAATAGTGAGACCCAGTACTTC.

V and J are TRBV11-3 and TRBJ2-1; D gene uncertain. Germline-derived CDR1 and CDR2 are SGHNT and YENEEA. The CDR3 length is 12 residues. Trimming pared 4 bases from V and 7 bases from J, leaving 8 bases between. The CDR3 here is CASSSRLNEQFF. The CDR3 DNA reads TGTGCCAGCAGCTCCCGTCTGAATGAGCAGTTCTTC.

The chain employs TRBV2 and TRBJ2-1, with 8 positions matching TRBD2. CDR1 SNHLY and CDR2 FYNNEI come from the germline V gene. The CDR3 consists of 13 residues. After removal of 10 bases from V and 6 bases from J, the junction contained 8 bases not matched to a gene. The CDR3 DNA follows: TGTGCCAACGGCGGACTAGCCTCCAATGAGCAGTTCTTC. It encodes CANGGLASNEQFF.

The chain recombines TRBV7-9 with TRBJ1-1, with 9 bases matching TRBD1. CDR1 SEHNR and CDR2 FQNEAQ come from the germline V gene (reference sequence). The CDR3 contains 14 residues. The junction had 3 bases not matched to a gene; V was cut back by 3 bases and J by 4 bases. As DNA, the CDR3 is TGTGCCAGCAGCTTTGGGACAGGGTTCACTGAAGCTTTCTTT. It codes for CASSFGTGFTEAFF.

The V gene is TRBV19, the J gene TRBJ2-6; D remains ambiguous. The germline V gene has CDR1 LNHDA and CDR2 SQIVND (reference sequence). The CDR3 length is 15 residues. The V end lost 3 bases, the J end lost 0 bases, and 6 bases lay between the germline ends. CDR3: CASSMGLSGANVLTF. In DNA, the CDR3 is TGTGCCAGTAGTATGGGCCTCTCTGGGGCCAACGTCCTGACTTTC.

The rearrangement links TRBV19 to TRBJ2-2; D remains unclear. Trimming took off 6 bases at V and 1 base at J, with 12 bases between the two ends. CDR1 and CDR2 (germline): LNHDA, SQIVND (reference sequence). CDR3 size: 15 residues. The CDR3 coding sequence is TGTGCCAGTAGCCCGACATACTTGAACACCGGGGAGCTGTTTTTT. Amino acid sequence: CASSPTYLNTGELFF. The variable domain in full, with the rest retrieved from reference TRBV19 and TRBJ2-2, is DGGITQSPKYLFRKEGQNVTLSCEQNLNHDAMYWYRQDPGQGLRLIYYSQIVNDFQKGDIAEGYSVSREKKESFPLTVTSAQKNPTAFYLCASSPTYLNTGELFFGEGSRLTVL.

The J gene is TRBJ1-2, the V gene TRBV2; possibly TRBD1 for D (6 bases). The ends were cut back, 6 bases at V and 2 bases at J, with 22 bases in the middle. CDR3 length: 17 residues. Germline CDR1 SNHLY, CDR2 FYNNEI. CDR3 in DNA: TGTGCCAGCAGGGGAGGGACACCCGAGCCTGGAAACTATGGCTACACCTTC. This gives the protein CASRGGTPEPGNYGYTF.

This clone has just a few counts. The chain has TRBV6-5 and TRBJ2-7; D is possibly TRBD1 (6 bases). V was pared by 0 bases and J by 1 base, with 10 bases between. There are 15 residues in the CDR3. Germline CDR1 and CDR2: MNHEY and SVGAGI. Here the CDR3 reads CASSYSFRGSYEQYF. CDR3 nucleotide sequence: TGTGCCAGCAGTTACTCGTTCAGGGGTTCCTACGAGCAGTACTTC.

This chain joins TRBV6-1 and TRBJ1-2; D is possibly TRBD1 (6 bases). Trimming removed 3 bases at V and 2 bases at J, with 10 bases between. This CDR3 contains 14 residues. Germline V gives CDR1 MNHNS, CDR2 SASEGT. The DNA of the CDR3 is TGTGCCAGCAGTGACCGGACAGAAAACTATGGCTACACCTTC. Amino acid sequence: CASSDRTENYGYTF.

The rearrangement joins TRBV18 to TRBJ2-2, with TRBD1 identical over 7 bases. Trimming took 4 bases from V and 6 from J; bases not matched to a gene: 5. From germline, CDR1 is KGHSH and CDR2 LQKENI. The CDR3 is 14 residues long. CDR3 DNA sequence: TGTGCCAGCTCACTTACCCAGGGGGCCGGGGAGCTGTTTTTT. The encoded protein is CASSLTQGAGELFF.

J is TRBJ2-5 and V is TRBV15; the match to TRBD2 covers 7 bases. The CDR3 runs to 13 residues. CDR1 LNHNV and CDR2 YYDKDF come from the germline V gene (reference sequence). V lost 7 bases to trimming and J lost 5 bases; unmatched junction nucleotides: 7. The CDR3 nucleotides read TGTGCCACCACCAACGCGGGAGTGGAGACCCAGTACTTC. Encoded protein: CATTNAGVETQYF.

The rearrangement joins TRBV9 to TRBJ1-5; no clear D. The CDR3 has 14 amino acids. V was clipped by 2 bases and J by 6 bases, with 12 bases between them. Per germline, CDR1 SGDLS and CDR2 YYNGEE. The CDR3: CASSVKDLGQPQHF. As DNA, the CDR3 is TGTGCCAGCAGCGTCAAAGACTTGGGTCAGCCCCAGCATTTT.

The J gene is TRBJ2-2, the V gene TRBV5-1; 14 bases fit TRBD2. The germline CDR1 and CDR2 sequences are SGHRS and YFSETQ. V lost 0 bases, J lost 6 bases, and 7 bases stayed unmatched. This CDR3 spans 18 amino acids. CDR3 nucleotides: TGCGCCAGCAGCTTGGCGTATGGGGGACTAGCGGGAGCCGGGGAGCTGTTTTTT. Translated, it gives CASSLAYGGLAGAGELFF.

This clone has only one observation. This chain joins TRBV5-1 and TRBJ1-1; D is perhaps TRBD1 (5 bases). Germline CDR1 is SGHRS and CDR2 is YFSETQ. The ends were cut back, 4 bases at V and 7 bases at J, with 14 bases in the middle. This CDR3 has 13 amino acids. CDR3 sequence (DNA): TGCGCCAGCAGCCTACGGGAGGGGAGTGAAGCTTTCTTT. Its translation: CASSLREGSEAFF. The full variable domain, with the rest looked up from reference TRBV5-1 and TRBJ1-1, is KAGVTQTPRYLIKTRGQQVTLSCSPISGHRSVSWYQQTPGQGLQFLFEYFSETQRNKGNFPGRFSGRQFSNSRSEMNVSTLELGDSALYLCASSLREGSEAFFGQGTRLTVV.